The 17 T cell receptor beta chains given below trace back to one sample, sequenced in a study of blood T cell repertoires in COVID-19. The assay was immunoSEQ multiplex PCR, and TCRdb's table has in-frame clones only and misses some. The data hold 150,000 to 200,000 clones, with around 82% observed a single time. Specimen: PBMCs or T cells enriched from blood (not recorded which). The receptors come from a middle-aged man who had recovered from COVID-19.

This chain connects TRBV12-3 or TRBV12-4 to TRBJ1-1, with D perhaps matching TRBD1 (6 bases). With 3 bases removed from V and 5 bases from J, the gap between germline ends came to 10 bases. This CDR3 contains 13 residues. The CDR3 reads CASSFPGVTEAFF. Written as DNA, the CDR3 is TGTGCCAGCAGTTTCCCAGGGGTTACTGAAGCTTTCTTT.

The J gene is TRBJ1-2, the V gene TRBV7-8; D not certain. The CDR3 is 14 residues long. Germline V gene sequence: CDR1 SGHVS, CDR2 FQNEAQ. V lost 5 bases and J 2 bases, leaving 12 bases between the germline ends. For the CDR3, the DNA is TGTGCCAGCAGCCGCCGGGGTGGAAACTATGGCTACACCTTC. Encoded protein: CASSRRGGNYGYTF.

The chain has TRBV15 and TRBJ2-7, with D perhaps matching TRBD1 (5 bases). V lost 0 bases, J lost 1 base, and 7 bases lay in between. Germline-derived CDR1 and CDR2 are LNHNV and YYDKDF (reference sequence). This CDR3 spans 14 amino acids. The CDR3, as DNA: TGTGCCACCAGCAGAGACAGGGTATCCTACGAGCAGTACTTC. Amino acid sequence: CATSRDRVSYEQYF.

The CDR3 spells CASSLEAGMNTEAFF. In DNA form, the CDR3 reads TGTGCCAGCAGCTTAGAGGCAGGGATGAACACTGAAGCTTTCTTT. The genes are TRBV11-2 and TRBJ1-1; possible D gene TRBD1, 5 bases. Germline V lookup: CDR1 SGHAT, CDR2 FQNNGV. Trimming removed 0 bases at V and 0 bases at J, with 8 bases between. The CDR3 runs to 15 residues.

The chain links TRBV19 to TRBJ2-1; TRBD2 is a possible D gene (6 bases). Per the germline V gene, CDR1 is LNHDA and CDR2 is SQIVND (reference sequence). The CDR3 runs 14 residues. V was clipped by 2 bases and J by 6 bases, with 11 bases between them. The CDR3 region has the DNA TGTGCCAGTAGTATACCTAGCGCCTTCAATGAGCAGTTCTTC. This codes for CASSIPSAFNEQFF. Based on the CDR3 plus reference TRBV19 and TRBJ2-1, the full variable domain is DGGITQSPKYLFRKEGQNVTLSCEQNLNHDAMYWYRQDPGQGLRLIYYSQIVNDFQKGDIAEGYSVSREKKESFPLTVTSAQKNPTAFYLCASSIPSAFNEQFFGPGTRLTVL.

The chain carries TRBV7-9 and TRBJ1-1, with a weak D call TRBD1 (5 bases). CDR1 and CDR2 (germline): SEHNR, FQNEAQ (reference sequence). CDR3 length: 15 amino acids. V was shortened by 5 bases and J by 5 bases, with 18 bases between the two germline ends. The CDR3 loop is CASSARVSGRTEAFF. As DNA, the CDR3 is TGTGCCAGCAGCGCCAGGGTATCGGGTAGAACTGAAGCTTTCTTT.

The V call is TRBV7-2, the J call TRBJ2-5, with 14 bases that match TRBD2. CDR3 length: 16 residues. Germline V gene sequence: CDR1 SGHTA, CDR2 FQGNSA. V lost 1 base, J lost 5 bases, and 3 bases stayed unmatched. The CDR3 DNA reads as TGTGCCAGCAGCTTAGGACTAGCGGGGGGGCGGGAGACCCAGTACTTC. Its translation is CASSLGLAGGRETQYF. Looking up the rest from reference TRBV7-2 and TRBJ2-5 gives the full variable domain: GAGVSQSPSNKVTEKGKDVELRCDPISGHTALYWYRQSLGQGLEFLIYFQGNSAPDKSGLPSDRFSAERTGGSVSTLTIQRTQQEDSAVYLCASSLGLAGGRETQYFGPGTRLLVL.

The CDR3 here is CASSFDRANYGYTF. For the CDR3, the DNA is TGCGCCAGCAGCTTTGACAGGGCTAACTATGGCTACACCTTC. This chain uses TRBV5-1 with TRBJ1-2; 7 bases agree with TRBD1. V was pared by 2 bases and J by 0 bases, with 1 base of the junction left unmatched. The germline gives CDR1 SGHRS, CDR2 YFSETQ. The CDR3 loop spans 14 amino acids.

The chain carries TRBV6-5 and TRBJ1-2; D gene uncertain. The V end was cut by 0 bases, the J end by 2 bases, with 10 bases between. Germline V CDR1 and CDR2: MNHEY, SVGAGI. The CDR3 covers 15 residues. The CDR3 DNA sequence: TGTGCCAGCAGTTACTCGAGCGGGATAAACTATGGCTACACCTTC. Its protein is CASSYSSGINYGYTF.

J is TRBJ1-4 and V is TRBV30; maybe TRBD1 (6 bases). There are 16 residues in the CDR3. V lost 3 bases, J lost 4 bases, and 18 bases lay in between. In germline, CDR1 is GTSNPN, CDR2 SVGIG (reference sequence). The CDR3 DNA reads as TGTGCCTGGAGCCAAAGACAGGCTCCCTATAATGAAAAACTGTTTTTT. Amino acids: CAWSQRQAPYNEKLFF.

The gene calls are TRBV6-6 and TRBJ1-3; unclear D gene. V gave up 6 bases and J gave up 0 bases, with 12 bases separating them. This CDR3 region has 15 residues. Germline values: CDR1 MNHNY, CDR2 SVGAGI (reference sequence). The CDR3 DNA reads TGTGCCAGCAGGTCCACAGTAAACTCTGGAAACACCATATATTTT. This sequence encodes CASRSTVNSGNTIYF.

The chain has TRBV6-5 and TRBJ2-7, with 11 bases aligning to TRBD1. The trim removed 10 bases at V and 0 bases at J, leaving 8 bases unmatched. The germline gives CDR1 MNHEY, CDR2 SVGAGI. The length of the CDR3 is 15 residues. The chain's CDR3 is CATFSGTGGSYEQYV. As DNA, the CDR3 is TGTGCCACCTTCTCCGGGACAGGGGGCTCCTACGAGCAGTACGTC.

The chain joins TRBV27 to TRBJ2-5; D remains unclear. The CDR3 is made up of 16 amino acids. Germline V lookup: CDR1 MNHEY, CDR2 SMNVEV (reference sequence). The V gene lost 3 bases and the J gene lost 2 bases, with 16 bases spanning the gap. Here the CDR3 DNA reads TGTGCCAGCAGTTTCCAGAATACCGGGTTACAAGAGACCCAGTACTTC. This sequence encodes CASSFQNTGLQETQYF.

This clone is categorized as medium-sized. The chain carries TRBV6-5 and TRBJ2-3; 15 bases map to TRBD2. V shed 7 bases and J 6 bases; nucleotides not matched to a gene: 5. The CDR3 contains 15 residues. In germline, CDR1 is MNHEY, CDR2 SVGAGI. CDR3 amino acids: CASTRTSGGADTQYF. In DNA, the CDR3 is TGTGCCAGCACCCGGACTAGCGGGGGGGCCGATACGCAGTATTTT.

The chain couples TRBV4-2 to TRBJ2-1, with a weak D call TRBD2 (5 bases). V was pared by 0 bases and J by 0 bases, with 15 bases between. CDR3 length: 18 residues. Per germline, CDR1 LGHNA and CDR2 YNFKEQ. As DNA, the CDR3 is TGTGCCAGCAGCCAAGAGGGGTTGGCGGGTGTCTCCTACAATGAGCAGTTCTTC. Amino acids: CASSQEGLAGVSYNEQFF.

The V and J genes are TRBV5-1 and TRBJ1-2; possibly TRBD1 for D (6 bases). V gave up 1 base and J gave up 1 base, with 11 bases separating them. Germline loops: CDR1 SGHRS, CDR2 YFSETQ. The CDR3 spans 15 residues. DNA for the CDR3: TGCGCCAGCAGCTTGCGAGGCAGGGGTAACTATGGCTACACCTTC. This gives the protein CASSLRGRGNYGYTF.

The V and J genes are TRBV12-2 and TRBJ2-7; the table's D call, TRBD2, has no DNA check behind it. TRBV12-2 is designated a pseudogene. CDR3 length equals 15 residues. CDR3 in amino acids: CASRLTNGGRNEQYV. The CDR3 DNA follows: TGTGCAAGTCGCTTAACAAACGGGGGGCGGAACGAGCAGTACGTC.